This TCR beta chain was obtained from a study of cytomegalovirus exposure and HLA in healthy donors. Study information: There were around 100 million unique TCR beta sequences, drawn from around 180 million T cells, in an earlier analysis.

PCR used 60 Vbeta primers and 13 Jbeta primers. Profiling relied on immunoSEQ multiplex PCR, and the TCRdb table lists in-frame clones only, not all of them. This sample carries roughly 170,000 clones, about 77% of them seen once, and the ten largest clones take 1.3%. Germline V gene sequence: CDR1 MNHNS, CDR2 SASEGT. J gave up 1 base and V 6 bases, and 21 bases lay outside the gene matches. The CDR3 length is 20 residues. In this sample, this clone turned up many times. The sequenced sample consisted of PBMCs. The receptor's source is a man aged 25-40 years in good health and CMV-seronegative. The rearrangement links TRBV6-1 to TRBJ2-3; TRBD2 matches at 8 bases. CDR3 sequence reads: CASSETPPSLSSGGTDTQYF. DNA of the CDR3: TGTGCCAGCAGCGAAACCCCTCCTTCCTTGAGTAGCGGGGGCACAGATACGCAGTATTTT.